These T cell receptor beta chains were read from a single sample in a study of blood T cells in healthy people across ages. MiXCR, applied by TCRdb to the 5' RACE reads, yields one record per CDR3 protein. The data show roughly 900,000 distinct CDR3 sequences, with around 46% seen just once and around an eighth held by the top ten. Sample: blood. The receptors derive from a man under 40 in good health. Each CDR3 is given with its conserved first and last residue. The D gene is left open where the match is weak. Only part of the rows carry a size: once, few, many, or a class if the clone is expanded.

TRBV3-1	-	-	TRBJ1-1	TGTGCCAGCAGCCTAGGGTTAGTGAACACTGAAGCTTTCTTT	CASSLGLVNTEAFF
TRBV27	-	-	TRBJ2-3	TGTGCCAGCCTAACCCGACAGGAGGCAGATACGCAGTATTTT	CASLTRQEADTQYF
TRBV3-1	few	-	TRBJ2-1	TGTGCCAGCAGCCAAGGCCAGAGACAGCGAAACAATGAGCAGTTCTTC	CASSQGQRQRNNEQFF
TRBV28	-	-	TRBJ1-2	TGTGCCAGCAGTTTAATCTTTTCCCAGGGTGCGGGTAACTATGGCTACACCTTC	CASSLIFSQGAGNYGYTF
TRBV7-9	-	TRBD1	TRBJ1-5	TGTGCCAGCGGTAAACAGGGGGCCAATAAGCAGCCCCAGCATTTT	CASGKQGANKQPQHF
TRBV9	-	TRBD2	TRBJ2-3	TGTGCCAGCAGCGCGCGGGCTAGCGGGGGGTTGTACACAGATACGCAGTATTTT	CASSARASGGLYTDTQYF
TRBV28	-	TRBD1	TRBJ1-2	TGTGCCAGCAGTTCAGGACAGGGCTTTCACTATGGCTACACCTTC	CASSSGQGFHYGYTF
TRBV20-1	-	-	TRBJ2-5	TGCAGTGCTAGAGATAAACTCGGGGGAAAGACCCAGTACTTC	CSARDKLGGKTQYF
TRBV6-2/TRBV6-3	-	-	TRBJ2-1	TGTGCCAGCAGTCCACCCCGCTACGATGAGCAGTTCTTC	CASSPPRYDEQFF
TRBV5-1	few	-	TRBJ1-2	TGTGCCAGCAGCTTAGGGCAGGGGTTGGGTGGCTACACCTTC	CASSLGQGLGGYTF
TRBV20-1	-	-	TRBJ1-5	TGCAGTGCACGGGACACGGGAGGCAATCAGCCCCAGCATTTT	CSARDTGGNQPQHF
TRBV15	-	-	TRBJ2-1	TGTGCCACCAGCAGAGATGCCCATGAGCAGTTCTTC	CATSRDAHEQFF
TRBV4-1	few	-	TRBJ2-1	TGCGCCAGCAGCCATAGGTCGGTCAATGAGCAGTTCTTC	CASSHRSVNEQFF
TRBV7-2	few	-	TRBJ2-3	TGTGCCAGCAGCTTTTCCCCTGCAACTAGCACAGATACGCAGTATTTT	CASSFSPATSTDTQYF
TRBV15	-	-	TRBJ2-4	TGTGCCACCAGCAGAGAGAAAGGGACGGCAAACATTCAGTACTTC	CATSREKGTANIQYF
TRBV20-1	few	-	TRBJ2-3	TGCAGTGCTAGGGACAGCCGTTTGGGCACAGATACGCAGTATTTT	CSARDSRLGTDTQYF
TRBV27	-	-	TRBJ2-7	TGTGCCAGCAGTTTGAATCGCCAGTACGAGCAGTACTTC	CASSLNRQYEQYF
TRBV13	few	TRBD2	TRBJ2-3	TGTGCCAGCAGCTATACTAGCGTCGCAGATACGCAGTATTTT	CASSYTSVADTQYF
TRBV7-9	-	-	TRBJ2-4	TGTGCCAGCAGCTCGACCGTAAGCGGGTTAGCCAAAAACATTCAGTACTTC	CASSSTVSGLAKNIQYF
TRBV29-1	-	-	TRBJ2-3	TGCAGCGCCAATCCAGATACGCAGTATTTT	CSANPDTQYF
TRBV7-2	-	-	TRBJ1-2	TGTGCCAGCAGCCGAGTCGAGGCGGCTGGCTACACCTTC	CASSRVEAAGYTF
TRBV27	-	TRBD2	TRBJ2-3	TGTGCCAGCAGTTTCTACCCCGGGACTAGCGGGGGGGCAGATACGCAGTATTTT	CASSFYPGTSGGADTQYF
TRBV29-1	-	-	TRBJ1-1	TGCAGCGTTGAAAGAAAGGGTTTGCCTGAAGCTTTCTTT	CSVERKGLPEAFF
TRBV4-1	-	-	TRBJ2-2	TGCGCCAGCAGCCTCGGGGTTTGGGGCGCTGGCGGGGAGCTGTTTTTT	CASSLGVWGAGGELFF
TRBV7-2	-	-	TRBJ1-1	TGTGCCAGCAGCGCAAATCAGGTGAACACTGAAGCTTTCTTT	CASSANQVNTEAFF
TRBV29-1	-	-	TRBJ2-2	TGCAGCGTTGGACTTTCACTAAACCCGAACACCGGGGAGCTGTTTTTT	CSVGLSLNPNTGELFF
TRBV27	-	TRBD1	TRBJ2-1	TGTGCCAGCAGTTTATCGACAGGGGGCGGATCTGGTGAGCAGTTCTTC	CASSLSTGGGSGEQFF
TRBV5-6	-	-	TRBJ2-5	TGTGCCAGCAGCTTGGTTGTGGGGCTACAAGAGACCCAGTACTTC	CASSLVVGLQETQYF
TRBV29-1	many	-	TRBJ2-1	TGCAGCGTTGAACCCCGCAGGAGCTCCTACAATGAGCAGTTCTTC	CSVEPRRSSYNEQFF
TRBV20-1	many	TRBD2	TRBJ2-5	TGCAGTGCTAGAGATGGGCGGGGGGCCCTGGAGACCCAGTACTTC	CSARDGRGALETQYF
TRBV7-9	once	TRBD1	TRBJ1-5	TGTGCCAGCAGCGCCACAGGGGAGGGGGGCTATAGCAATCAGCCCCAGCATTTT	CASSATGEGGYSNQPQHF
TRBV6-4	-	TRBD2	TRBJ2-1	TGTGCCAGCGGTGACGGCGGGGGGGGCTACAATGAGCAGTTCTTC	CASGDGGGGYNEQFF
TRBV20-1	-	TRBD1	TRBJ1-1	TGCAGTGCTGACGCCGGGACAGGGGGCGGTGGCACTGAAGCTTTCTTT	CSADAGTGGGGTEAFF
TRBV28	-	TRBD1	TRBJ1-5	TGTGCCAGCAGAGGGACAGGGCCCAATCGGCCCCAGCATTTT	CASRGTGPNRPQHF
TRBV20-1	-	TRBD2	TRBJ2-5	TGCAGTGCTAACCCAGGGACTAGCGGGATCAATGAGCAGTACTTC	CSANPGTSGINEQYF
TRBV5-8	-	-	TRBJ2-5	TGTGCCAGCAGCTTAAGGGGGGCCACAACCCAAGAGACCCAGTACTTC	CASSLRGATTQETQYF
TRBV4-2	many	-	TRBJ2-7	TGTGCCAGCAGCCAAGAATCGGGGGCCGCTTCCTACGAGCAGTACTTC	CASSQESGAASYEQYF
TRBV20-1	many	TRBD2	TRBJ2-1	TGCAGTGGACTAGCGGGGGGGCAACGGGAGCAGTTCTTC	CSGLAGGQREQFF
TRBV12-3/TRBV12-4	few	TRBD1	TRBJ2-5	TGTGCCAGCAGAACCACAGGGGCCCAAGAGACCCAGTACTTC	CASRTTGAQETQYF
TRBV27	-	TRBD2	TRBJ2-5	TGTGCCAGCAGAGATAGGACGAGCGGGAGTAATGAGCAGTACTTC	CASRDRTSGSNEQYF
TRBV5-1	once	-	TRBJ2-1	TGCGCCAGCAGCTTGGCTCAATACGGTAATGAGCAGTTCTTC	CASSLAQYGNEQFF
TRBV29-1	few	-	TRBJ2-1	TGCAGCGTTGTATTAGCGGCAGGGTTCGATGAGCAGTTCTTC	CSVVLAAGFDEQFF
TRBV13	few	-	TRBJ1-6	TGTGCCAGCAGCTCCAGACAGCTATATAATTCACCCCTCCACTTT	CASSSRQLYNSPLHF
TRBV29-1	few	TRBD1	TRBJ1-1	TGCAGTGTTGATAAACCGGGACAGGGGACCCCTGAAGCTTTCTTT	CSVDKPGQGTPEAFF
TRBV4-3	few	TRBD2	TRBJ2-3	TGCGCCAGCAGCCAAGAGGTCAGCGGGGGAGCCTACACAGATACGCAGTATTTT	CASSQEVSGGAYTDTQYF
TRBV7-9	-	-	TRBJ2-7	TGTGCCAGCAGCTTAACCCAGGAGAGCTCCTACGAGCAGTACTTC	CASSLTQESSYEQYF
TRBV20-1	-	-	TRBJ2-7	TGCAGTGCTAGAGACTCAGGCGCTACCTACGAGCAGTACTTC	CSARDSGATYEQYF
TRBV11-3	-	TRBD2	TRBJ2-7	TGTGCCAAGAGGCGGGGGTCCTACGAGCAGTACTTC	CAKRRGSYEQYF
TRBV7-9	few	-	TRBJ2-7	TGTGCCAGCAGCTTAGGATCGGGGTTTCCCCACGAGCAGTACTTC	CASSLGSGFPHEQYF
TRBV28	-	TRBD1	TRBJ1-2	TGTGCCAGCAGTTTCCTACCCTGGGGACAGGGCGGAGGCTACACCTTC	CASSFLPWGQGGGYTF
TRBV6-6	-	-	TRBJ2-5	TGTGCCAGCAGTTACTCACCCAGCGTAGGAGAGACCCAGTACTTC	CASSYSPSVGETQYF
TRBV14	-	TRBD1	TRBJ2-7	TGTGCCAGCAGCCGGGACAGGGTATTCGAGCAGTACTTC	CASSRDRVFEQYF
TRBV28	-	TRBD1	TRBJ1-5	TGTGCCAGCAGTTGGAGGACAGGGACGGAGCAGCCCCAGCATTTT	CASSWRTGTEQPQHF
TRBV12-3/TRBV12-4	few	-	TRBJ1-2	TGTGCCAGCAGGGGACCCTCTAACTATGGCTACACCTTC	CASRGPSNYGYTF
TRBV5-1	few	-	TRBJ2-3	TGCGCCAGCAGAGGAACAGTAACAAGCACAGATACGCAGTATTTT	CASRGTVTSTDTQYF
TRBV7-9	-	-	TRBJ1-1	TGTGCCAGCAGCCGGCTGGACACTGAAGCTTTCTTT	CASSRLDTEAFF
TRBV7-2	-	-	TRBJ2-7	TGTGCCAGCAGTATCCACCCATACGAGCAGTACTTC	CASSIHPYEQYF
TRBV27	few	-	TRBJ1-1	TGTGCCAGCAGTCCCCGGGGCCTTCTCATGAACACTGAAGCTTTCTTT	CASSPRGLLMNTEAFF
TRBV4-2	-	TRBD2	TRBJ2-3	TGTGCCAGCAGCCTGAGCGGGGGGATGAGCACAGATACGCAGTATTTT	CASSLSGGMSTDTQYF
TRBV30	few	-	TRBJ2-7	TGTGCCTGGGGGGGTTACGAGCAGTACTTC	CAWGGYEQYF